This T cell receptor (beta chain) was profiled in a study of CD8 T cells in ankylosing spondylitis (dated by TCRdb to 2017 to 2019). As for the study more broadly: The study profiled T cell receptor beta repertoires in healthy donors and ankylosing spondylitis patients to find disease-linked TCR variants. The full study cohort was made up of 25 ankylosing spondylitis patients and 108 healthy donors. Peripheral blood was sampled, and synovial fluid was also collected from ankylosing spondylitis patients.

The paper as a whole reports these results and caveats: Some of the motif variants had been reported before in the synovial fluid and blood of reactive arthritis patients, a finding that suggests common disease-initiation mechanisms. The disease-linked clones showed a CD8+ phenotype and occurred at relatively low frequencies in peripheral blood. Significant enrichment of the disease-linked clones was reported in matched synovial fluid samples from ankylosing spondylitis patients. A TCR beta motif made up of several highly homologous amino acid variants appeared to be characteristic of blood from ankylosing spondylitis patients.

V is pared back by 0 bases and J by 2 bases, with 9 bases lying between the germline termini. Per the germline V gene, SGDLS is the CDR1 and YYNGEE is the CDR2. The cysteine opens and the phenylalanine closes a CDR3 of 15 amino acids. Only the CDR3 portion is preserved as DNA: 45 bases, with reading frame beginning at the first base. TCRdb lists the instrument as Illumina HiSeq 2500. Quantitative 5'-RACE with molecular barcodes was used to prepare TCR beta libraries. Under the source paper's analysis protocol: Disease-linked TCR variants were identified with a new computational method built on a probabilistic model of VDJ rearrangement. Clones were called with MiXCR by TCRdb after fastp trimmed the public reads at Q25, and only in-frame beta chains were retained. CDR3 protein sequences are deduplicated, and each keeps its most common genes and DNA. The V and J calls were determined by TCRdb, not by the authors. The sample includes about 700,000 distinct CDR3 sequences, with around a fifth observed a single time. The ten largest clones capture about a fifth of the sample.

This clonotype was counted between two and nine times. Its antigen remains undetermined. Per-base quality was not reported, and no clone a single base away is much larger than it. Sequencing was carried out using blood, either unsorted or a sorted T cell fraction (not recorded which). This receptor was taken from a male donor with ankylosing spondylitis. The chain was built from TRBV9 and TRBJ2-1, and TRBD2 may be the D gene, going by 5 matching bases. The nucleotide sequence is given as TGTGCCAGCAGCGTAGCCGGGATGACCTACAATGAGCAGTTCTTC. It translates as CASSVAGMTYNEQFF.